What follows are 24 T cell receptor beta chains derived from one specimen sequenced in a study of T cell responses to AZD1222 COVID-19 vaccine. Data came from immunoSEQ multiplex PCR; TCRdb stores just in-frame clones and leaves some out. The repertoire has about 86,000 clones, more than 75% of them found once; the top ten carry 20% to 25%. Sequenced here: peripheral blood, sampled on day 0 of AZD1222 vaccination. These receptors were collected from an adult in good health.

The V gene is TRBV15, the J gene TRBJ1-4; D call uncertain. V was pared by 0 bases and J by 11 bases, with 10 bases between. CDR3 length: 13 amino acids. Germline loops: CDR1 LNHNV, CDR2 YYDKDF (reference sequence). The CDR3 DNA is TGTGCCACCAGCAGAGATAGGTGGGATAAACTGTTTTTT. It specifies CATSRDRWDKLFF.

The chain joins TRBV7-9 to TRBJ2-7; D unresolved. The CDR3 consists of 18 residues. Germline V gene lookup returns CDR1 SEHNR and CDR2 FQNEAQ (reference sequence). The germline V and J ends were trimmed by 3 bases and 5 bases, with 26 bases remaining between them. The CDR3 sequence: CASSFSLRAPGEINEQYF. The CDR3 nucleotides are TGTGCCAGCAGCTTTTCCCTCCGAGCCCCAGGAGAGATCAACGAGCAGTACTTC.

This clone showed up just once. The chain recombines TRBV27 with TRBJ2-5, with 10 bases fitting TRBD1. This CDR3 comprises 16 residues. The germline CDR1 and CDR2 sequences are MNHEY and SMNVEV (reference sequence). Trimming cost V 5 bases and J 5 bases; bases outside gene matches: 11. The CDR3: CASSDTPGQGRETQYF. CDR3 nucleotide sequence: TGTGCCAGCAGTGATACACCGGGACAGGGGAGGGAGACCCAGTACTTC.

The chain combines TRBV7-9 with TRBJ1-1; no clear D. Germline-derived CDR1 and CDR2 are SEHNR and FQNEAQ (reference sequence). The CDR3 totals 11 residues. V lost 7 bases and J 2 bases, leaving 5 bases between the germline ends. For the CDR3, the DNA is TGTGCCAGCACGGAAAACACTGAAGCTTTCTTT. This encodes CASTENTEAFF. Looking up the rest from reference TRBV7-9 and TRBJ1-1 gives the full variable domain: DTGVSQNPRHKITKRGQNVTFRCDPISEHNRLYWYRQTLGQGPEFLTYFQNEAQLEKSRLLSDRFSAERPKGSFSTLEIQRTEQGDSAMYLCASTENTEAFFGQGTRLTVV.

The chain couples TRBV30 to TRBJ2-5, with D unclear. V was trimmed by 0 bases and J by 5 bases, leaving 10 bases between them. Germline V CDR1 and CDR2: GTSNPN, SVGIG (reference sequence). The CDR3 runs 13 residues. The chain's CDR3 is CAWSVGVGETQYF. The DNA of the CDR3 is TGTGCCTGGAGTGTTGGTGTAGGGGAGACCCAGTACTTC.

J is TRBJ1-5 and V is TRBV27; possible D gene TRBD1, 6 bases. Trimming removed 2 bases from V and 1 base from J, with 9 bases in between. There are 15 residues in the CDR3. Germline V CDR1 and CDR2: MNHEY, SMNVEV (reference sequence). DNA for the CDR3: TGTGCCAGCAGTTTAAACAGGGCCAGCAATCAGCCCCAGCATTTT. It translates to CASSLNRASNQPQHF.

The CDR3 bases are TGTGCCAGCGGGCCTAGGGTAAACATTCAGTACTTC. Translation: CASGPRVNIQYF. J is TRBJ2-4 and V is TRBV6-1, with D unresolved. Germline lookup yields CDR1 MNHNS and CDR2 SASEGT. Trimming stripped 8 bases from V and 6 bases from J, with 11 bases between. The CDR3 is 12 amino acids.

The chain joins TRBV30 to TRBJ1-6; D gene uncertain. This CDR3 has 11 residues. Per the germline V gene, CDR1 is GTSNPN and CDR2 is SVGIG (reference sequence). Trimming shortened V by 5 bases and J by 7 bases, and 6 bases separated the two germline ends. The CDR3 DNA reads as TGTGCCTGGGACAAGAATTCACCCCTCCACTTT. It codes for CAWDKNSPLHF.

The chain links TRBV10-2 to TRBJ1-2, with D possibly TRBD1 on 6 matching bases. V was pared by 6 bases and J by 8 bases, with 13 bases between. The CDR3 contains 12 residues. Germline lookup yields CDR1 WSHSY and CDR2 SAAADI. The CDR3, as DNA: TGCGCCAGCAGCGGGGGGCCGGAGGGCTACACCTTC. Translated, it gives CASSGGPEGYTF.

V usage is TRBV24-1 and J usage is TRBJ2-1; D unclear. This CDR3 comprises 13 residues. Trimming pared 6 bases from V and 7 bases from J, leaving 12 bases between. Germline lookup yields CDR1 KGHDR and CDR2 SFDVKD. CDR3 nucleotides: TGTGCCACCAGTACCCCCGATTATAATGAGCAGTTCTTC. Its protein is CATSTPDYNEQFF.

The V gene is TRBV7-8, the J gene TRBJ2-1; no definite D call. This CDR3 is 12 amino acids long. Trimming took off 5 bases at V and 11 bases at J, with 13 bases between the two ends. Germline lookup yields CDR1 SGHVS and CDR2 FQNEAQ. Here the CDR3 DNA reads TGTGCCAGCAGCATCCGACCAACTCAGCAGTTCTTC. This encodes CASSIRPTQQFF. Variable domain in full (rest from reference TRBV7-8 and TRBJ2-1): GAGVSQSPRYKVAKRGQDVALRCDPISGHVSLFWYQQALGQGPEFLTYFQNEAQLDKSGLPSDRFFAERPEGSVSTLKIQRTQQEDSAVYLCASSIRPTQQFFGPGTRLTVL.

This chain links TRBV12-5 with TRBJ2-1; D is perhaps TRBD2 (5 bases). V was shortened by 7 bases and J by 0 bases, with 13 bases between the two germline ends. The CDR3 contains 15 residues. CDR1 and CDR2 from the germline V gene are LGHNT and FRNRAP. CDR3 region: CASVRSGSSYNEQFF. The CDR3 bases are TGTGCTAGTGTAAGGAGCGGTAGCTCCTACAATGAGCAGTTCTTC.

The chain combines TRBV7-8 with TRBJ2-5, with a weak D call TRBD2 (6 bases). V was cut by 1 base and J by 4 bases, with 19 bases left in between. Germline values: CDR1 SGHVS, CDR2 FQNEAQ. This CDR3 contains 17 residues. The CDR3 region is CASSLGQGLAWGETQYF. In nucleotides, the CDR3 is TGTGCCAGCAGCTTAGGGCAAGGGCTAGCGTGGGGAGAGACCCAGTACTTC.

The chain employs TRBV29-1 and TRBJ1-2; D gene unclear. With 4 bases removed from V and 8 bases from J, the gap between germline ends came to 14 bases. The CDR3 has 12 amino acids. Looked up from germline, CDR1 is SQVTM and CDR2 is ANQGSEA. The CDR3 reads CSVGIPDGGYTF. The DNA for the CDR3 is TGCAGCGTTGGTATCCCCGATGGCGGCTACACCTTC.

The rearrangement links TRBV5-1 to TRBJ2-5; possibly TRBD2 for D (6 bases). The CDR3 is made up of 16 amino acids. Germline-derived CDR1 and CDR2 are SGHRS and YFSETQ. The V gene lost 0 bases and the J gene lost 5 bases, with 17 bases spanning the gap. The chain's CDR3 is CASSLDAGTAGETQYF. CDR3 DNA sequence: TGCGCCAGCAGCTTGGATGCGGGAACGGCGGGGGAGACCCAGTACTTC.

The J gene is TRBJ2-3, the V gene TRBV4-3; D is undetermined. The V gene lost 1 base and the J gene lost 1 base, with 6 bases spanning the gap. This CDR3 is built from 14 residues. Germline V gives CDR1 LGHNA, CDR2 YSLEER. Here the CDR3 reads CASSQGWGTDTQYF. The CDR3 DNA is TGCGCCAGCAGCCAAGGATGGGGCACAGATACGCAGTATTTT.

The sample holds a few counts of this clone. V gene TRBV11-2 combines with J gene TRBJ2-1; D gene ambiguous. Deletions cut 1 base from V and 9 bases from J, with 7 bases between. CDR1 and CDR2 (germline): SGHAT, FQNNGV. The CDR3 contains 12 residues. The CDR3 sequence is CASSLVTTEQFF. CDR3 sequence (DNA): TGTGCCAGCAGCTTAGTCACTACTGAGCAGTTCTTC.

For this clone: Other nucleotide sequences in the sample specify the same CDR3. The CDR3 loop is CASSLQGGYQETQYF. The CDR3 bases are TGTGCCAGCAGCTTGCAGGGGGGGTACCAAGAGACCCAGTACTTC. This chain joins TRBV5-4 and TRBJ2-5; D tentatively fits TRBD1 or TRBD2 (7 bases each). The CDR3 totals 15 residues. Trimming stripped 1 base from V and 0 bases from J, with 10 bases between. Germline-derived CDR1 and CDR2 are SGHNT and YYREEE (reference sequence).

This clone was counted only a few times. The chain couples TRBV28 to TRBJ1-5; a weak D match, TRBD1 (6 bases). This CDR3 has 17 amino acids. V was clipped by 6 bases and J by 0 bases, with 18 bases between them. Germline V gives CDR1 MDHEN, CDR2 SYDVKM. CDR3: CASRNLPGQSSNQPQHF. In nucleotides, the CDR3 is TGTGCCAGCAGGAACCTCCCGGGACAATCTAGCAATCAGCCCCAGCATTTT.

This clone occurred once. This chain links TRBV10-3 with TRBJ1-2; D is possibly TRBD1 (5 bases). Trimming took off 11 bases at V and 5 bases at J, with 18 bases between the two ends. Germline V gene data show CDR1 as ENHRY and CDR2 as SYGVKD. This CDR3 has 13 amino acids. The CDR3 DNA is TGTGCCGTTTCTTCGCTGGGGGATTATGGCTACACCTTC. This codes for CAVSSLGDYGYTF.

V and J are TRBV5-4 and TRBJ2-5; D is possibly TRBD2 (6 bases). The CDR3 has 13 residues. V was clipped by 2 bases and J by 4 bases, with 9 bases between them. Germline CDR1 reads SGHNT; CDR2 reads YYREEE (reference sequence). The CDR3 sequence is CASSFGGSETQYF. The CDR3 DNA reads TGTGCCAGCAGCTTTGGGGGGTCAGAGACCCAGTACTTC.

The chain employs TRBV27 and TRBJ2-4; 9 nucleotides agree with TRBD1. This CDR3 region has 17 residues. Losses at the gene ends were 4 bases for V and 2 bases for J; bases not matched to a gene: 9. From germline, CDR1 is MNHEY and CDR2 SMNVEV (reference sequence). CDR3 nucleotides: TGTGCCAGCAGTTCCCGGGACAGGGTGTACTCCAAAAACATTCAGTACTTC. Protein: CASSSRDRVYSKNIQYF.

The J gene is TRBJ1-5, the V gene TRBV6-6; possible D gene TRBD1, 5 bases. The germline V gene has CDR1 MNHNY and CDR2 SVGAGI (reference sequence). V was cut by 5 bases and J by 6 bases, with 17 bases left in between. The CDR3 consists of 15 residues. The chain's CDR3 is CASSDGTREGQPQHF. The CDR3 nucleotides read TGTGCCAGCAGTGACGGGACGAGGGAGGGTCAGCCCCAGCATTTT.

The rearrangement joins TRBV19 to TRBJ1-2; D not resolved. CDR3 length: 14 residues. The germline V and J ends were trimmed by 8 bases and 10 bases, with 23 bases remaining between them. Germline CDR1 reads LNHDA; CDR2 reads SQIVND (reference sequence). The CDR3, as DNA: TGTGCCAGTCTACCCCAGGAAGAGTCGCATCTCTACACCTTC. It encodes CASLPQEESHLYTF.